Below, 14 T cell receptor beta chains from the same sample are listed, as sequenced in a study of control samples from healthy donors and cancer patients. Sequencing used immunoSEQ multiplex PCR; TCRdb keeps in-frame clones, though not all of them. The table records around 30,000 clones, 80% to 95% of them present only once. The specimen was PBMCs. These receptor sequences come from a man aged 35 to 55 with colorectal cancer.

The chain recombines TRBV18 with TRBJ1-3; no clear D. Germline V gene sequence: CDR1 KGHSH, CDR2 LQKENI. The CDR3 is 14 residues long. The V gene lost 0 bases and the J gene lost 0 bases, with 3 bases spanning the gap. The CDR3 DNA follows: TGTGCCAGCTCACCACCGCGCTCTGGAAACACCATATATTTT. It specifies CASSPPRSGNTIYF.

V is TRBV7-2 and J is TRBJ2-7, with 13 bases identical to TRBD2. This CDR3 is 15 amino acids long. The germline CDR1 and CDR2 sequences are SGHTA and FQGNSA. Losses at the gene ends were 5 bases for V and 7 bases for J; bases not matched to a gene: 8. CDR3 region: CASSPTSGGAWEQYF. Written as DNA, the CDR3 is TGTGCCAGCAGCCCCACTAGCGGGGGGGCGTGGGAGCAGTACTTC.

The V gene is TRBV6-5, the J gene TRBJ1-4; D is unresolved. Per germline, CDR1 MNHEY and CDR2 SVGAGI. V was clipped by 5 bases and J by 5 bases, with 9 bases between them. This CDR3 contains 13 residues. CDR3 sequence: CASSQQPNEKLFF. CDR3 in DNA: TGTGCCAGCAGTCAGCAGCCCAATGAAAAACTGTTTTTT.

The rearrangement links TRBV3-1 (or the pseudogene TRBV3-2) to TRBJ1-1; 10 bases match TRBD1. Germline V CDR1 and CDR2: LGHDT, YNNKEL (reference sequence). The CDR3 totals 14 residues. J gave up 4 bases and V 3 bases, and 2 bases lay outside the gene matches. The DNA of the CDR3 is TGTGCCAGCAGCCAGGACAGGGGGAGCACTGAAGCTTTCTTT. It is translated as CASSQDRGSTEAFF.

V gene TRBV7-2 combines with J gene TRBJ2-1, with D possibly being TRBD2 (6 bases). The V gene's germline CDR1 is SGHTA and CDR2 FQGNSA. The CDR3 runs 12 residues. Trimming cost V 4 bases and J 11 bases, with 12 bases left between them. CDR3 in amino acids: CASSSAGTQQFF. The CDR3 DNA is TGTGCCAGCAGCTCAGCCGGGACTCAGCAGTTCTTC.

The V gene is TRBV5-1, the J gene TRBJ1-5; 7 bases match TRBD1. Germline V CDR1 and CDR2: SGHRS, YFSETQ. The CDR3 has 15 residues. V shed 2 bases and J 6 bases; nucleotides not matched to a gene: 8. The CDR3 DNA sequence: TGCGCCAGCAGCTTTACAGGGGCGCGGGGTCAGCCCCAGCATTTT. Amino acids: CASSFTGARGQPQHF.

This chain links TRBV30 with TRBJ1-2; D ambiguous. Germline V gene sequence: CDR1 GTSNPN, CDR2 SVGIG (reference sequence). Deletions cut 3 bases from V and 2 bases from J, with 7 bases between. The CDR3 is made up of 12 amino acids. The CDR3 DNA reads as TGTGCCTGGAGAGGGTGGAACTATGGCTACACCTTC. Translated: CAWRGWNYGYTF. The entire variable domain, with the rest obtained from reference TRBV30 and TRBJ1-2, is as follows: SQTIHQWPATLVQPVGSPLSLECTVEGTSNPNLYWYRQAAGRGLQLLFYSVGIGQISSEVPQNLSASRPQDRQFILSSKKLLLSDSGFYLCAWRGWNYGYTFGSGTRLTVV.

The chain recombines TRBV11-2 with TRBJ2-5; the match to TRBD1 covers 10 bases. V trimming: 6 bases; J trimming: 2 bases; junction bases outside the gene matches: 9. The CDR3 totals 16 residues. Germline V lookup: CDR1 SGHAT, CDR2 FQNNGV. The CDR3 region is CASSIQGTGDQETQYF. In nucleotides, the CDR3 is TGTGCCAGCAGTATCCAGGGGACAGGGGATCAAGAGACCCAGTACTTC.

The chain joins TRBV7-8 to TRBJ1-1, with D maybe TRBD1 (5 bases). Per germline, CDR1 SGHVS and CDR2 FQNEAQ. Trimming left V 7 bases short and J 0 bases short, with 9 bases between. CDR3 length equals 13 residues. The CDR3 spells CASNNRLNTEAFF. The DNA for the CDR3 is TGTGCCAGCAATAACAGGTTGAACACTGAAGCTTTCTTT.

The chain carries TRBV6-1 and TRBJ1-1; D ambiguous. With 3 bases removed from V and 0 bases from J, the gap between germline ends came to 5 bases. Germline assignment: CDR1 MNHNS and CDR2 SASEGT. The CDR3 is 13 residues long. CDR3 nucleotide sequence: TGTGCCAGCAGTGATCAGTTGAACACTGAAGCTTTCTTT. This sequence encodes CASSDQLNTEAFF.

This clone turned up a few times. The chain has TRBV7-9 and TRBJ2-1; 8 nucleotides align to TRBD2. The CDR3 is 15 residues long. Per germline, CDR1 SEHNR and CDR2 FQNEAQ (reference sequence). V shed 1 base and J 12 bases; nucleotides not matched to a gene: 11. This chain's CDR3 is CASSLEAGARRGQFF. Here the CDR3 DNA reads TGTGCCAGCAGCTTAGAAGCGGGGGCGAGGAGAGGGCAGTTCTTC.

This CDR3 is CASLGTVYEQYF. As DNA, the CDR3 is TGTGCCAGCCTAGGGACAGTCTACGAGCAGTACTTC. V gene TRBV6-5 combines with J gene TRBJ2-7; 7 nucleotides match TRBD1. V was clipped by 8 bases and J by 3 bases; unmatched bases: 4. Germline V gene data show CDR1 as MNHEY and CDR2 as SVGAGI. This CDR3 is 12 amino acids long.

The V call is TRBV7-3, the J call TRBJ2-1, with D unresolved. CDR3 length: 15 amino acids. The ends were cut back, 4 bases at V and 0 bases at J, with 10 bases in the middle. Germline CDR1 and CDR2: SGHTA and FQGTGA. CDR3 in DNA: TGTGCCAGCAGCTCAAGCAGTGCCTCCTACAATGAGCAGTTCTTC. This encodes CASSSSSASYNEQFF.

The CDR3 DNA reads TGTGCCAGTAGTATAATACGGCAGGGGAATGAGCAGTTCTTC. Protein: CASSIIRQGNEQFF. The chain joins TRBV19 to TRBJ2-1; TRBD1 might be the D (6 bases). CDR3 length: 14 amino acids. Germline CDR1 LNHDA, CDR2 SQIVND (reference sequence). Trimming took 2 bases from V and 7 from J, leaving 12 bases between them.